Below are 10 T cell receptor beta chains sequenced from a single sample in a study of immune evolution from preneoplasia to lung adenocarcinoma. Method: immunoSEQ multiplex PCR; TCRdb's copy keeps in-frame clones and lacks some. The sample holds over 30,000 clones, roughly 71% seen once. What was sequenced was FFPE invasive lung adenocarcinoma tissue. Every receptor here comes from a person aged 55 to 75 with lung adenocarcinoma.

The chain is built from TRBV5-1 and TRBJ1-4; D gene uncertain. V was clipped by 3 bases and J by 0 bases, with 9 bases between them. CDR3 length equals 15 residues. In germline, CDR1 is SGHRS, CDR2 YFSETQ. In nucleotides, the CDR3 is TGCGCCAGCAGCTCTGGGGTTGCAACTAATGAAAAACTGTTTTTT. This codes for CASSSGVATNEKLFF.

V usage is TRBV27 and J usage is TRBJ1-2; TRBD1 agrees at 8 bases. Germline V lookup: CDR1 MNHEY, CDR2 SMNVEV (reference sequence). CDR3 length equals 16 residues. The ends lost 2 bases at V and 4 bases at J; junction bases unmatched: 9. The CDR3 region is CASSLGQGYSSYGYTF. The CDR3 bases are TGTGCCAGCAGTTTAGGACAGGGTTACAGCTCCTATGGCTACACCTTC.

The CDR3 here is CATSRERAILSEQFF. In DNA, the CDR3 is TGTGCCACCAGCAGAGAACGAGCGATTCTTTCTGAGCAGTTCTTC. The rearrangement joins TRBV15 to TRBJ2-1; no firm D call. This CDR3 has 15 amino acids. V dropped 0 bases and J dropped 9 bases, with 15 bases sitting between them. Germline values: CDR1 LNHNV, CDR2 YYDKDF (reference sequence).

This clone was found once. CDR3 residues: CASREQAGTLYGYTF. The DNA for the CDR3 is TGTGCCAGCAGGGAACAGGCCGGGACCCTCTATGGCTACACCTTC. The V gene is TRBV28, the J gene TRBJ1-2; TRBD1 might be the D (5 bases). This CDR3 contains 15 residues. The V end lost 6 bases, the J end lost 4 bases, and 18 bases lay between the germline ends. The germline V gene encodes CDR1 MDHEN and CDR2 SYDVKM.

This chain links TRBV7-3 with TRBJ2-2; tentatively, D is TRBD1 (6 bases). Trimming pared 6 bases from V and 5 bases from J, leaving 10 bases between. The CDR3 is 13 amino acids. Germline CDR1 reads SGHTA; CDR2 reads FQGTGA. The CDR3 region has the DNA TGTGCCAGCAGGGCTACAGGGACCGGGGAGCTGTTTTTT. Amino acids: CASRATGTGELFF.

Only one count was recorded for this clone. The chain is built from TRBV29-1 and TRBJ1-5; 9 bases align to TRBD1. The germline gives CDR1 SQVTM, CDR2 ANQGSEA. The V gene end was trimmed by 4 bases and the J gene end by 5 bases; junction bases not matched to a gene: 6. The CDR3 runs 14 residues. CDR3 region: CSVVTGGVDQPQHF. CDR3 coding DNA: TGCAGCGTTGTCACAGGGGGCGTTGATCAGCCCCAGCATTTT.

CDR3 in amino acids: CASSLMWGDEAFF. DNA for the CDR3: TGTGCCAGCAGTTTAATGTGGGGGGATGAAGCTTTCTTT. The chain has TRBV27 and TRBJ1-1; D may be TRBD1 (5 bases). Germline V gives CDR1 MNHEY, CDR2 SMNVEV (reference sequence). This CDR3 region has 13 residues. V lost 2 bases and J 7 bases, leaving 11 bases between the germline ends.

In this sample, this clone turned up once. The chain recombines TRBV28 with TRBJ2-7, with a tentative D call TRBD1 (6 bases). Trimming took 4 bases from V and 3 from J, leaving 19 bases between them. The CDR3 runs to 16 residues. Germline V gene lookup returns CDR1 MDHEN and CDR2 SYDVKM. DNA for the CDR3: TGTGCCAGCAGTTCCCATAGGGACATCCTAAACTACGAGCAGTACTTC. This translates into CASSSHRDILNYEQYF.

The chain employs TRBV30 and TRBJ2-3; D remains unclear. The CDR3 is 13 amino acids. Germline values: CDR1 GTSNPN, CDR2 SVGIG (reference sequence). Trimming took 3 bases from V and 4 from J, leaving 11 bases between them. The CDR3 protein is CAWRASGPDTQYF. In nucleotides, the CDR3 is TGTGCCTGGAGGGCGAGTGGCCCAGATACGCAGTATTTT.

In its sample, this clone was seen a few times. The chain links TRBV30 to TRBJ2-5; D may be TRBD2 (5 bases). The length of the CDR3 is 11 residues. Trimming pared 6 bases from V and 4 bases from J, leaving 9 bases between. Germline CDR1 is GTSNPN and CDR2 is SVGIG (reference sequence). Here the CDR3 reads CACPGRETQYF. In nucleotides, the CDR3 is TGTGCCTGTCCGGGGAGAGAGACCCAGTACTTC.